These T cell receptor beta chains were read from a single sample in a study of a mutant IDH1 vaccine in newly diagnosed glioma. No antigens are known for them. The table came from immunoSEQ multiplex PCR; TCRdb's copy has only in-frame clones and leaves some out. The sample has about 38,000 clones; approximately 80% are singletons. This sample comprised PBMCs, obtained from a glioma patient whose treatment included an IDH1 peptide vaccine. These receptors came from a man in his forties or fifties with glioma. The CDR3 runs from the conserved cysteine through the conserved F or W. Fields, in order: CDR3 DNA, CDR3 protein, J gene, V gene, D gene, clone size. A D gene is named only where the DNA matches it firmly. Rows give clone size only sometimes, using once, few, many, or a class for an expanded clone.

CDR3nt: TGTGCCTGCGGACAGGGAAACACCATATATTTT; CDR3aa: CACGQGNTIYF; j_gene: TRBJ1-3; v_gene: TRBV30; d_gene: NA; abundance: NA
CDR3nt: TGTGCCAGCAGCTCTCCCCCACGTACTGAAGCTTTCTTT; CDR3aa: CASSSPPRTEAFF; j_gene: TRBJ1-1; v_gene: TRBV7-3; d_gene: NA; abundance: few
CDR3nt: TGTGCCAGCAGCTTAGGCACCTCTGGGAACACTGAAGCTTTCTTT; CDR3aa: CASSLGTSGNTEAFF; j_gene: TRBJ1-1; v_gene: TRBV7-9; d_gene: NA; abundance: few
CDR3nt: TGCGCCAGCTCGACAGGGGACACTGAAGCTTTCTTT; CDR3aa: CASSTGDTEAFF; j_gene: TRBJ1-1; v_gene: TRBV5-1; d_gene: TRBD1; abundance: NA
CDR3nt: TGTGCCAGCAGCCCCGGGACGGGGGGCTATGGCTACACCTTC; CDR3aa: CASSPGTGGYGYTF; j_gene: TRBJ1-2; v_gene: TRBV7-8; d_gene: NA; abundance: NA
CDR3nt: TGTGCCAGCAGCTGGACTGGGGCCAACGTCCTGACTTTC; CDR3aa: CASSWTGANVLTF; j_gene: TRBJ2-6; v_gene: TRBV5-8; d_gene: NA; abundance: NA
CDR3nt: TGTGCCAGCACTCCAGGGCCAAGTGAAGCTTTCTTT; CDR3aa: CASTPGPSEAFF; j_gene: TRBJ1-1; v_gene: TRBV6-6; d_gene: NA; abundance: NA
CDR3nt: TGTGCCAGCAGTGAAACCGGCAGGGATCAGCCCCAGCATTTT; CDR3aa: CASSETGRDQPQHF; j_gene: TRBJ1-5; v_gene: TRBV6-1; d_gene: NA; abundance: NA
CDR3nt: TGTGCCAGCAGAAGATTGGGGGGCCCTAGCTCCTACGAGCAGTACTTC; CDR3aa: CASRRLGGPSSYEQYF; j_gene: TRBJ2-7; v_gene: TRBV5-6; d_gene: NA; abundance: NA
CDR3nt: TGCGCCAGCAGCTTGGGACAGGGTGCGGAGACCCAGTACTTC; CDR3aa: CASSLGQGAETQYF; j_gene: TRBJ2-5; v_gene: TRBV5-1; d_gene: TRBD1; abundance: NA
CDR3nt: TGTGCCACCCGGGGGGGTGGCAATCAGCCCCAGCATTTT; CDR3aa: CATRGGGNQPQHF; j_gene: TRBJ1-5; v_gene: TRBV6-5; d_gene: NA; abundance: NA
CDR3nt: TGCGCCAGCAGCTTGGGACAGGGGGCCTACGAGCAGTACTTC; CDR3aa: CASSLGQGAYEQYF; j_gene: TRBJ2-7; v_gene: TRBV5-1; d_gene: TRBD1; abundance: NA
CDR3nt: TGTGCCATCACCCCAACGGGGGGCACCGGGGAGCTGTTTTTT; CDR3aa: CAITPTGGTGELFF; j_gene: TRBJ2-2; v_gene: TRBV7-9; d_gene: TRBD2; abundance: NA
CDR3nt: TGCGCCAGCAGCGCGGGGACCGGGGAGCTGTTTTTT; CDR3aa: CASSAGTGELFF; j_gene: TRBJ2-2; v_gene: TRBV4-1; d_gene: NA; abundance: few
CDR3nt: TGTGCCTCCAGGGGTGGGGGTGAAAAACTGTTTTTT; CDR3aa: CASRGGGEKLFF; j_gene: TRBJ1-4; v_gene: TRBV2; d_gene: NA; abundance: NA
CDR3nt: TGTGCCAGTACAAGACAGGGCGGTCGGGGCTACGAGCAGTACTTC; CDR3aa: CASTRQGGRGYEQYF; j_gene: TRBJ2-7; v_gene: TRBV19; d_gene: TRBD1; abundance: NA
CDR3nt: TGTGCCAGCAGCTTAGCAATGCACGAAAGGGAGCTGTTTTTT; CDR3aa: CASSLAMHERELFF; j_gene: TRBJ2-2; v_gene: TRBV11-2; d_gene: NA; abundance: NA
CDR3nt: TGTGCCACCAGCAGAGATTTCAATGAAAAACTGTTTTTT; CDR3aa: CATSRDFNEKLFF; j_gene: TRBJ1-4; v_gene: TRBV15; d_gene: NA; abundance: NA
CDR3nt: TGCGCCAGCAGCCCACAACCACAGGGGAGCTCCTATAATTCACCCCTCCACTTT; CDR3aa: CASSPQPQGSSYNSPLHF; j_gene: TRBJ1-6; v_gene: TRBV5-1; d_gene: TRBD1; abundance: NA
CDR3nt: TGTGCCAGCAGGGATCTTTGGCGGGGGACCCCCTACGAGCAGTACTTC; CDR3aa: CASRDLWRGTPYEQYF; j_gene: TRBJ2-7; v_gene: TRBV6-4; d_gene: TRBD2; abundance: NA
CDR3nt: TGTGCCTGGACTCCGGACAGGGGGCATAATTCACCCCTCCACTTT; CDR3aa: CAWTPDRGHNSPLHF; j_gene: TRBJ1-6; v_gene: TRBV30; d_gene: TRBD1; abundance: NA
CDR3nt: TGTGCCAGCAGCTTGGAGGACAGGGTTAAGGACACCTTC; CDR3aa: CASSLEDRVKDTF; j_gene: TRBJ1-2; v_gene: TRBV5-4; d_gene: TRBD1; abundance: once
CDR3nt: TGTGCCAGCAGCTTAGACCAGCGGGGGGGGTTTTTGGACGAGCAGTACTTC; CDR3aa: CASSLDQRGGFLDEQYF; j_gene: TRBJ2-7; v_gene: TRBV11-3; d_gene: TRBD2; abundance: NA
CDR3nt: TGTGCCAGCAGCCCGGGTCTGGCACACCCTAATCAGCCCCAGCATTTT; CDR3aa: CASSPGLAHPNQPQHF; j_gene: TRBJ1-5; v_gene: TRBV5-6; d_gene: NA; abundance: NA
CDR3nt: TGTGCCAGCATCGCGGGACAGGGAGGGTATGGCTACACCTTC; CDR3aa: CASIAGQGGYGYTF; j_gene: TRBJ1-2; v_gene: TRBV2; d_gene: TRBD1; abundance: NA
CDR3nt: TGTGCCAGCAGCTTAGCGGGGGGTACTAACTATGGCTACACCTTC; CDR3aa: CASSLAGGTNYGYTF; j_gene: TRBJ1-2; v_gene: TRBV7-9; d_gene: NA; abundance: NA
CDR3nt: TGTGCCAGCAGCTTTACAGTTTACAATGAGCAGTTCTTC; CDR3aa: CASSFTVYNEQFF; j_gene: TRBJ2-1; v_gene: TRBV6-5; d_gene: NA; abundance: NA
CDR3nt: TGTGCCAGCAGTGCATCCCAAGAGGGGCAGCCCCAGCATTTT; CDR3aa: CASSASQEGQPQHF; j_gene: TRBJ1-5; v_gene: TRBV2; d_gene: NA; abundance: few
CDR3nt: TGTGCCAGCAGCCAGAGAAGAGGCTATGGCTACACCTTC; CDR3aa: CASSQRRGYGYTF; j_gene: TRBJ1-2; v_gene: TRBV14; d_gene: NA; abundance: NA
CDR3nt: TGCAGCGTTGAGACACGGAAGGAAACCTACGAGCAGTACTTC; CDR3aa: CSVETRKETYEQYF; j_gene: TRBJ2-7; v_gene: TRBV29-1; d_gene: NA; abundance: NA
CDR3nt: TGCGCCAGCAGCCAAACACAGGGGGCGCGGGGCTACACCTTC; CDR3aa: CASSQTQGARGYTF; j_gene: TRBJ1-2; v_gene: TRBV4-1; d_gene: TRBD1; abundance: NA
CDR3nt: TGTGCCAGTAAGACTGTGGGTTATCAGCCCCAGCATTTT; CDR3aa: CASKTVGYQPQHF; j_gene: TRBJ1-5; v_gene: TRBV19; d_gene: NA; abundance: few
CDR3nt: TGTGCCAGCTCACCACAGGCAGGCTCCACTGAAGCTTTCTTT; CDR3aa: CASSPQAGSTEAFF; j_gene: TRBJ1-1; v_gene: TRBV18; d_gene: NA; abundance: few
CDR3nt: TGTGCCAGTAGTAAGCGGGACCCAGGCAATTCACCCCTCCACTTT; CDR3aa: CASSKRDPGNSPLHF; j_gene: TRBJ1-6; v_gene: TRBV19; d_gene: NA; abundance: NA
CDR3nt: TGTGCCAGCAGCGAGGGGAAGCGGTCTCCTAGCACAGATACGCAGTATTTT; CDR3aa: CASSEGKRSPSTDTQYF; j_gene: TRBJ2-3; v_gene: TRBV5-4; d_gene: NA; abundance: NA
CDR3nt: TGTGCCACCAGCAGGGGGCAGGGGGCGTCTGGGGCCAACGTCCTGACTTTC; CDR3aa: CATSRGQGASGANVLTF; j_gene: TRBJ2-6; v_gene: TRBV15; d_gene: TRBD1; abundance: NA
CDR3nt: TGCGCCAGCAGTGAGTCCCTACAGGTTACGGAAGGCTACACCTTC; CDR3aa: CASSESLQVTEGYTF; j_gene: TRBJ1-2; v_gene: TRBV10-1; d_gene: NA; abundance: NA
CDR3nt: TGCGCCAGCCTGGCCGGGACAGGGAAGGAGACCCAGTACTTC; CDR3aa: CASLAGTGKETQYF; j_gene: TRBJ2-5; v_gene: TRBV5-1; d_gene: TRBD1; abundance: NA
CDR3nt: TGTGCCTGGAGTGGGGGCGGGGGGAGCTCCTACAATGAGCAGTTCTTC; CDR3aa: CAWSGGGGSSYNEQFF; j_gene: TRBJ2-1; v_gene: TRBV30; d_gene: TRBD2; abundance: NA
CDR3nt: TGTGCCAGCAGTCAGGGACAGGGAACCTATAATTCACCCCTCCACTTT; CDR3aa: CASSQGQGTYNSPLHF; j_gene: TRBJ1-6; v_gene: TRBV27; d_gene: TRBD1; abundance: medium-sized
CDR3nt: TGTGCCACCAGCAGATCTAGGACGGCGAACACTGAAGCTTTCTTT; CDR3aa: CATSRSRTANTEAFF; j_gene: TRBJ1-1; v_gene: TRBV15; d_gene: NA; abundance: NA
CDR3nt: TGTGCCAGCACCAGACTGGTGTACGAGCAGTACTTC; CDR3aa: CASTRLVYEQYF; j_gene: TRBJ2-7; v_gene: TRBV2; d_gene: NA; abundance: NA
CDR3nt: TGTGCCAGCAGCCCCTCAGCTACGTCCGCCGGGTTGGGGCAGTTCTTC; CDR3aa: CASSPSATSAGLGQFF; j_gene: TRBJ2-1; v_gene: TRBV7-8; d_gene: NA; abundance: NA
CDR3nt: TGTGCCAGCAGCTGGGGGGGTAGTTGGACTGAAGCTTTCTTT; CDR3aa: CASSWGGSWTEAFF; j_gene: TRBJ1-1; v_gene: TRBV5-6; d_gene: NA; abundance: NA
CDR3nt: TGCGCCAGCAGCTTGTTAGCAACTAATGAAAAACTGTTTTTT; CDR3aa: CASSLLATNEKLFF; j_gene: TRBJ1-4; v_gene: TRBV5-1; d_gene: NA; abundance: few
CDR3nt: TGTGCCAGCAGCAAACTAAATGACAGGGTACGTACCGGGGAGCTGTTTTTT; CDR3aa: CASSKLNDRVRTGELFF; j_gene: TRBJ2-2; v_gene: TRBV21-1; d_gene: NA; abundance: NA
CDR3nt: TGCGCCAGCCGCTCAGGAGGGCAGGGCCGTTCTAATGAAAAACTGTTTTTT; CDR3aa: CASRSGGQGRSNEKLFF; j_gene: TRBJ1-4; v_gene: TRBV4-1; d_gene: NA; abundance: NA
CDR3nt: TGTGCCAGCAGTTGGGAGGGGGCGGCTGAAGCTTTCTTT; CDR3aa: CASSWEGAAEAFF; j_gene: TRBJ1-1; v_gene: TRBV6-6; d_gene: TRBD1; abundance: few
CDR3nt: TGTGCCAGCTCAAATGCCCTTAACTATGGCTACACCTTC; CDR3aa: CASSNALNYGYTF; j_gene: TRBJ1-2; v_gene: TRBV5-4; d_gene: NA; abundance: few